The rows below give T cell receptor beta chains drawn from one sample of a study of pediatric ulcerative colitis. The method was immunoSEQ multiplex PCR; TCRdb's version includes in-frame clones alone and lacks a portion of them. The data show more than 40,000 clones, about four fifths seen once. The material sequenced was gut tissue. The origin of the receptors is a girl aged 5-17 years with moderate ulcerative colitis. Both conserved end residues are part of each CDR3. The order of the fields is V gene, D gene, J gene, clone size, CDR3 protein, CDR3 DNA. D genes are given only for firm matches. A row's size may be missing; if present it is once, few, many or a size class.

>TRBV5-6|TRBD1|TRBJ1-2|.
CASTLRRTGEGLLGYGYTF
TGTGCCAGCACCCTACGGAGGACAGGGGAAGGCCTACTAGGCTATGGCTACACCTTC
>TRBV11-2|.|TRBJ2-5|.
CASSRHGVAPQETQYF
TGTGCCAGCAGCCGGCATGGGGTTGCCCCCCAAGAGACCCAGTACTTC
>TRBV13|.|TRBJ1-1|once
CASSATDGEAFF
TGTGCCAGCAGCGCCACAGATGGTGAAGCTTTCTTT
>TRBV5-1|.|TRBJ2-7|.
CATSAGGHEQYF
TGCGCCACCAGCGCCGGAGGGCACGAGCAGTACTTC
>TRBV7-9|TRBD2|TRBJ2-2|once
CASREGLAESNTGELFF
TGTGCCAGCAGGGAAGGACTAGCGGAGTCGAACACCGGGGAGCTGTTTTTT
>TRBV5-4|.|TRBJ2-1|.
CASSLDSYNEQFF
TGTGCCAGCAGCTTGGACAGCTACAATGAGCAGTTCTTC
>TRBV19|.|TRBJ2-2|.
CASSIRTDFTGELFF
TGTGCCAGTAGTATACGGACAGACTTCACCGGGGAGCTGTTTTTT
>TRBV15|.|TRBJ1-2|.
CATSRVLGLGGYTF
TGTGCCACCAGCAGAGTCCTGGGGCTGGGTGGCTACACCTTC
>TRBV4-1|.|TRBJ1-2|.
CASSQDRGYGYTF
TGCGCCAGCAGCCAAGATCGTGGCTATGGCTACACCTTC
>TRBV10-3|TRBD1|TRBJ2-7|few
CAISESIPQGLSYEQYF
TGTGCCATCAGTGAGTCGATCCCACAGGGGCTCTCCTACGAGCAGTACTTC
>TRBV5-5|TRBD1|TRBJ2-5|.
CASSLGTGQETQYF
TGTGCCAGCAGCTTAGGGACAGGTCAAGAGACCCAGTACTTC
>TRBV9|TRBD2|TRBJ2-5|.
CASSVGPSGTEETQYF
TGTGCCAGCAGCGTAGGCCCCAGCGGGACCGAAGAGACCCAGTACTTC
>TRBV7-6|.|TRBJ2-6|.
CASSPRVSGANVLTF
TGTGCCAGCAGCCCCAGGGTCTCTGGGGCCAACGTCCTGACTTTC
>TRBV6-5|.|TRBJ1-2|once
CASSRRTGHGYGYTF
TGTGCCAGCAGTCGACGCACAGGGCATGGTTATGGCTACACCTTC
>TRBV7-8|TRBD1|TRBJ1-2|.
CASSPRTGPNYGYTF
TGTGCCAGCAGCCCCCGGACAGGGCCTAACTATGGCTACACCTTC
>TRBV7-2|.|TRBJ2-7|.
CASIESYEQYF
TGTGCCAGCATCGAGAGCTACGAGCAGTACTTC
>TRBV15|.|TRBJ1-3|.
CATSPSGVGNTIYF
TGTGCCACCAGCCCGTCCGGGGTTGGAAACACCATATATTTT
>TRBV19|.|TRBJ2-1|.
CASSMSYNEQFF
TGTGCCAGTAGTATGTCCTACAATGAGCAGTTCTTC
>TRBV15|TRBD2|TRBJ2-4|.
CATSREGLAGLAKNIQYF
TGTGCCACCAGCAGAGAGGGACTAGCGGGGTTAGCCAAAAACATTCAGTACTTC
>TRBV15|TRBD1|TRBJ1-3|.
CATSRGDRGSKNTIYF
TGTGCCACCAGCCGAGGGGACAGGGGAAGTAAAAACACCATATATTTT
>TRBV5-4|.|TRBJ1-4|.
CASSLKGSFEKLFF
TGTGCCAGCAGCTTGAAGGGGTCGTTCGAAAAACTGTTTTTT
>TRBV19|TRBD1|TRBJ1-2|.
CASRTGQSGYTF
TGTGCCAGTAGGACGGGACAGTCGGGCTACACCTTC
>TRBV19|.|TRBJ2-7|few
CASSMRKAANYEQYF
TGTGCCAGTAGTATGCGGAAGGCCGCAAACTACGAGCAGTACTTC
>TRBV23-1|.|TRBJ1-1|.
CASSHLNTEAFF
TGCGCCAGCAGTCACCTGAACACTGAAGCTTTCTTT
>TRBV2|.|TRBJ1-5|few
CASRFQENQPQHF
TGTGCCAGCAGGTTCCAGGAAAATCAGCCCCAGCATTTT
>TRBV6-5|.|TRBJ1-2|.
CASRQGLYGYTF
TGTGCCAGCAGACAGGGACTCTATGGCTACACCTTC
>TRBV7-9|.|TRBJ1-1|.
CASSPQGVAEAFF
TGTGCCAGCAGCCCTCAGGGCGTCGCTGAAGCTTTCTTT
>TRBV30|TRBD1|TRBJ1-5|.
CAWSGDRASNQPQHF
TGTGCCTGGAGTGGGGACAGGGCTAGCAATCAGCCCCAGCATTTT
>TRBV5-1|TRBD2|TRBJ2-5|.
CASSRSSGGALETQYF
TGCGCCAGCAGCCGGTCTAGCGGGGGGGCGTTGGAGACCCAGTACTTC
>TRBV19|.|TRBJ2-1|few
CASSILGYNEQFF
TGTGCCAGTAGTATTCTGGGGTACAATGAGCAGTTCTTC
>TRBV28|.|TRBJ1-5|.
CASRGPGSNQPQHF
TGTGCCAGCAGGGGGCCGGGAAGCAATCAGCCCCAGCATTTT